This TCR beta chain was sequenced for a study of beta chain features in type 1 diabetes. About this clone itself: What it binds is unknown.

The study, taken as a whole, reports: Type 1 diabetes patients showed fewer insertions and more deletions at VDJ junctions. Naive, central memory and Treg TCRB repertoires seemed to resemble each other more closely in patients than they did in healthy donors.

The authors obtained over 98% purity in all sorted populations. cDNA synthesis used the whole RNA isolate, giving expressed TCRB sequences. Sequenced by immunoSEQ multiplex PCR; TCRdb stores in-frame clones only, minus some. This table has some 900,000 clones, 17% appearing once. This TCR was recovered from a woman aged 18-29 years in good health. Sample: naive CD4+ T cells from blood.

The CDR3 DNA reads as TGTGCCAGCAGCTTAGGACAGGGGAGCCACCAAGAGACCCAGTACTTC. Translating gives CASSLGQGSHQETQYF. The chain uses TRBV11-1 and TRBJ2-5; 8 positions agree with TRBD1. The germline gives CDR1 SGHAT, CDR2 FQDESV (reference sequence). This CDR3 spans 16 amino acids. V was pared by 1 base and J by 0 bases, with 4 bases of the junction left unmatched.